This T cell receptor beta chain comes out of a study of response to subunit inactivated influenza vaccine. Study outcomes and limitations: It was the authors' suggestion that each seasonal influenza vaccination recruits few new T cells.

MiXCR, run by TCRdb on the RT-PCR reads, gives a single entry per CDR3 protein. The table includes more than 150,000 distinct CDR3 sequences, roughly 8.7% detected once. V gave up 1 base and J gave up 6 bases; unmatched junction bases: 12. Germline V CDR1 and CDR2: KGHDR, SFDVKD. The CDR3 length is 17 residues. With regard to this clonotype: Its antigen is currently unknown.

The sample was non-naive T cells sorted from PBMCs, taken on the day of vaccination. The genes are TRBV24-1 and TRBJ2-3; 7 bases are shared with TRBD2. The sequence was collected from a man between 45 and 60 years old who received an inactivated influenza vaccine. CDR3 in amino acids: CATSDLAASGRMDTQYF. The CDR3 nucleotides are TGTGCCACCAGTGATTTAGCGGCTAGCGGACGGATGGATACGCAGTATTTT.